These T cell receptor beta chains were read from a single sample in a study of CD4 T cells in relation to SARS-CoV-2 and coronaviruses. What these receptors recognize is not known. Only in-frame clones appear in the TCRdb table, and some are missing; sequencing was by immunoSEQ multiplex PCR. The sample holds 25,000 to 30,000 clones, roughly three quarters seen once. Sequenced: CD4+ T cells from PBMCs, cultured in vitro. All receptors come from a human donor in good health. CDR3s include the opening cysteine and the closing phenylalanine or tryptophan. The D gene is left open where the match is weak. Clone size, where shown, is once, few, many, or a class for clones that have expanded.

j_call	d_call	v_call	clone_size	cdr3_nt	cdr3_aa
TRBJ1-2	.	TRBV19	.	TGTGCCAGTAGTCCAGCAGGAGGGGCGGGGGCTGGCTACACCTTC	CASSPAGGAGAGYTF
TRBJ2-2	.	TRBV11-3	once	TGTGCCAGCAGCTTACAGGGAGCCGGGGAGCTGTTTTTT	CASSLQGAGELFF
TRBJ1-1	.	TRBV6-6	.	TGTGCCAGCAGTAGATACAGGGCATCGAACACTGAAGCTTTCTTT	CASSRYRASNTEAFF
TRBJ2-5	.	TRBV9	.	TGTGCCAGCAGCGTAGAGTCAGGCGGAGAGACCCAGTACTTC	CASSVESGGETQYF
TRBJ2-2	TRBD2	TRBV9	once	TGTGCCAGCAGCCGAAGCCTTAGCGGGGGAAGGTCCGGGGAGCTGTTTTTT	CASSRSLSGGRSGELFF
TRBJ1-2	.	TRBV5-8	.	TGTGCCAGCAGCTTGGGACAGCCCGACGGCTATGGCTACACCTTC	CASSLGQPDGYGYTF
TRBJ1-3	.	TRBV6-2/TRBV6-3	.	TGTGCCAGCAGTTACCCCAGGGAAGACTACAGAAACACCATATATTTT	CASSYPREDYRNTIYF
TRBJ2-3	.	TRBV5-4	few	TGTGCCAGCACTGACTCCCGCACAGATACGCAGTATTTT	CASTDSRTDTQYF
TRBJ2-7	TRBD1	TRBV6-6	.	TGTGCCAGCGGACAGGGGCGCTACGAGCAGTACTTC	CASGQGRYEQYF
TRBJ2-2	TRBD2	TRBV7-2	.	TGTGCCAGCAGCCCGGGACTAGCGGGGGCCGTAGGCGCCGGGGAGCTGTTTTTT	CASSPGLAGAVGAGELFF
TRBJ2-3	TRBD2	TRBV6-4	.	TGTGCCAGCAGTCCTCAGCCAGCTAGCGGGAGTCCAGATACGCAGTATTTT	CASSPQPASGSPDTQYF
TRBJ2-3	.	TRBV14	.	TGTGCCAGCAGCTCGCGGCGCAGGAGCTCCACAGATACGCAGTATTTT	CASSSRRRSSTDTQYF